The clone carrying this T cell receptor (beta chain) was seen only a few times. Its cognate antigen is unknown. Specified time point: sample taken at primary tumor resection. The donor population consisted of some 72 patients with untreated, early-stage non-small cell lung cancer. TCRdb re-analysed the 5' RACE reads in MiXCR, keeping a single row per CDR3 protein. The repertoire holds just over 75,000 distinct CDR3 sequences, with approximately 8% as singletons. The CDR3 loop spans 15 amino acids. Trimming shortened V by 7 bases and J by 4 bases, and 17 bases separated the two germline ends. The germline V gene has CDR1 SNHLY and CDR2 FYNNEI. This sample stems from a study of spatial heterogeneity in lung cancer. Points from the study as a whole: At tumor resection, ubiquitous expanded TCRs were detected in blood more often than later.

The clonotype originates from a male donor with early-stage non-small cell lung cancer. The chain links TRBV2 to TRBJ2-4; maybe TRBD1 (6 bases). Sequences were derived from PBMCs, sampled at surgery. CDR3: CASTPTRGGKNIQYF. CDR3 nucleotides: TGTGCCAGCACCCCTACAAGAGGGGGAAAAAACATTCAGTACTTC.